These 25 T cell receptor beta chains were all obtained from the same sample, sequenced in a study of vaccination and CD4 T cells after COVID-19. Cultured CD4+ T cell DNA underwent sequencing with the Oncomine TCR Beta short-read assay. TCRdb re-called the PCR reads with MiXCR, one entry per CDR3 protein. The sample records approximately 13,000 distinct CDR3 sequences, about three fifths being singletons. No antigen is known for these receptors. Treatment: roughly 11-day PBMC culture with coronavirus spike peptide pools or control peptides (ViraFEST assay). The source material was CD4+ T cells from blood, cultured in vitro. These receptor sequences come from a human donor who had recovered from COVID-19.

The chain has TRBV25-1 and TRBJ2-7; D not certain. The ends were cut back, 1 base at V and 7 bases at J, with 5 bases in the middle. In germline, CDR1 is MGHDK, CDR2 SYGVNS. The CDR3 loop spans 11 amino acids. For the CDR3, the DNA is TGTGCCAGCAGTGAATTTGTGGAGCAGTACTTC. Its protein is CASSEFVEQYF.

The V and J genes are TRBV20-1 and TRBJ2-7; weak D call: TRBD2 (6 bases). The V gene lost 6 bases and the J gene lost 6 bases, with 18 bases spanning the gap. Germline CDR1 and CDR2: DFQATT and SNEGSKA (reference sequence). This CDR3 region has 13 residues. CDR3 bases: TGCAGTGCGGCCGGGACTCAGCTCTCCGAGCAGTACTTC. As protein: CSAAGTQLSEQYF.

CDR3 amino acids: CASSLGTGKSPGDGYTF. CDR3 nucleotide sequence: TGTGCCAGCAGCTTAGGGACAGGGAAGTCGCCGGGGGATGGCTACACCTTC. This sequence joins TRBV7-2 and TRBJ1-2, with TRBD1 matching over 8 bases. J lost 6 bases, V lost 1 base, and 13 bases had no gene match. Germline assignment: CDR1 SGHTA and CDR2 FQGNSA. This CDR3 has 17 residues.

This clonotype was found a few times. The V gene is TRBV20-1, the J gene TRBJ2-3; 8 positions match TRBD2. The V gene's germline CDR1 is DFQATT and CDR2 SNEGSKA (reference sequence). The trim removed 5 bases at V and 8 bases at J, leaving 15 bases unmatched. This CDR3 contains 15 residues. CDR3 in DNA: TGCAGTGCTGCCCCATCTGCGGGAGGTACTTCTACGCAGTATTTT. Protein sequence: CSAAPSAGGTSTQYF.

The chain couples TRBV7-3 to TRBJ2-5; D is undetermined. CDR1 SGHTA and CDR2 FQGTGA come from the germline V gene. Trimming shortened V by 2 bases and J by 7 bases, and 11 bases separated the two germline ends. The CDR3 has 13 residues. CDR3 nucleotides: TGTGCCAGCAGCTTAGTCGGGCCGGGGACCCAGTACTTC. Its translation is CASSLVGPGTQYF.

This clonotype was detected once. The V call is TRBV19, the J call TRBJ2-1; TRBD2 matches at 8 bases. V trimming: 3 bases; J trimming: 8 bases; junction bases outside the gene matches: 9. CDR1 LNHDA and CDR2 SQIVND come from the germline V gene (reference sequence). The CDR3 sequence is 15 residues long. In DNA form, the CDR3 reads TGTGCCAGTAGTATTTCTAGCGGGTGGGGCGATGAGCAGTTCTTC. This encodes CASSISSGWGDEQFF.

This chain joins TRBV20-1 and TRBJ1-6; 9 bases align to TRBD1. V shed 0 bases and J 8 bases; nucleotides not matched to a gene: 8. Per the germline V gene, CDR1 is DFQATT and CDR2 is SNEGSKA (reference sequence). The CDR3 consists of 16 residues. The CDR3: CSARDAGTGRDSPLHF. Written as DNA, the CDR3 is TGCAGTGCTAGAGACGCCGGGACAGGGAGGGATTCACCCCTCCACTTT.

The V call is TRBV7-9, the J call TRBJ1-5, with D perhaps matching TRBD1 (5 bases). The CDR3 is 16 residues long. Trimming took off 5 bases at V and 0 bases at J, with 14 bases between the two ends. The V gene's germline CDR1 is SEHNR and CDR2 FQNEAQ (reference sequence). The CDR3 reads CASSRPGHFSNQPQHF. CDR3 in DNA: TGTGCCAGCAGCCGCCCCGGACACTTTAGCAATCAGCCCCAGCATTTT.

The chain employs TRBV5-1 and TRBJ1-1; D gene ambiguous. The V end was cut by 0 bases, the J end by 10 bases, with 13 bases between. CDR1 SGHRS and CDR2 YFSETQ come from the germline V gene. The CDR3 covers 13 residues. CDR3 region: CASSLDHPPRAFF. CDR3 in DNA: TGCGCCAGCAGCTTGGATCACCCCCCTCGAGCTTTCTTT.

The genes are TRBV19 and TRBJ2-3; D possibly matches TRBD1 or TRBD2 (6 bases each). CDR1 is LNHDA, CDR2 SQIVND, per germline (reference sequence). The CDR3 has 15 residues. Trimming left V 1 base short and J 1 base short, with 9 bases between. This CDR3 reads CASSIAGGGTDTQYF. CDR3 sequence (DNA): TGTGCCAGTAGTATAGCCGGGGGCGGCACAGATACGCAGTATTTT.

This clonotype was found a few times. The V and J genes are TRBV2 and TRBJ2-2, with D uncertain. The CDR3 is 16 residues long. Germline values: CDR1 SNHLY, CDR2 FYNNEI. Trimming left V 2 bases short and J 5 bases short, with 15 bases between. CDR3 protein: CASSERLIAVTGELFF. The CDR3 DNA reads as TGTGCCAGCAGTGAAAGGTTGATAGCAGTAACCGGGGAGCTGTTTTTT.

The rearrangement joins TRBV20-1 to TRBJ2-1; D gene ambiguous. CDR3 size: 14 residues. Germline assignment: CDR1 DFQATT and CDR2 SNEGSKA (reference sequence). V gave up 6 bases and J gave up 4 bases, with 16 bases separating them. CDR3 nucleotides: TGCAGTGCCGAGTGGCAGTCCCGGTACAATGAGCAGTTCTTC. Its translation is CSAEWQSRYNEQFF.

The rearrangement joins TRBV20-1 to TRBJ2-3; 7 bases fit TRBD1. Germline CDR1 reads DFQATT; CDR2 reads SNEGSKA (reference sequence). V lost 1 base and J lost 15; bases outside the gene matches: 13. The CDR3 contains 13 residues. Written as DNA, the CDR3 is TGCAGTGCTAGAGTTCCTACGGGACAGAATTTATATTTT. It codes for CSARVPTGQNLYF.

V is TRBV2 and J is TRBJ1-3; D is unclear. Trimming removed 4 bases from V and 2 bases from J, with 12 bases in between. The germline CDR1 and CDR2 sequences are SNHLY and FYNNEI. The CDR3 is made up of 15 amino acids. As DNA, the CDR3 is TGTGCCAGCAGTGCCCGTCTTGATCCTGGAAACACCATATATTTT. The encoded protein is CASSARLDPGNTIYF.

This rearrangement joins TRBV27 to TRBJ2-2; D call uncertain. Trimming took off 3 bases at V and 2 bases at J, with 7 bases between the two ends. Germline lookup yields CDR1 MNHEY and CDR2 SMNVEV (reference sequence). This CDR3 has 14 residues. CDR3 residues: CASSFGPNTGELFF. The DNA for the CDR3 is TGTGCCAGCAGTTTCGGACCCAACACCGGGGAGCTGTTTTTT.

The chain couples TRBV18 to TRBJ2-7; weak D call: TRBD2 (5 bases). The CDR3 length is 15 residues. V lost 0 bases and J 0 bases, leaving 9 bases between the germline ends. Germline lookup yields CDR1 KGHSH and CDR2 LQKENI. The CDR3 reads CASSPPLADSYEQYF. CDR3 DNA: TGTGCCAGCTCACCACCTCTAGCCGACTCCTACGAGCAGTACTTC.

This clonotype came up a few times. This chain's CDR3 is CSASLGAHHEQYF. The CDR3 coding sequence is TGCAGTGCTAGCCTGGGGGCGCATCACGAGCAGTACTTC. The J gene is TRBJ2-7, the V gene TRBV20-1, with D possibly being TRBD1 (6 bases). Per germline, CDR1 DFQATT and CDR2 SNEGSKA (reference sequence). The V gene lost 3 bases and the J gene lost 5 bases, with 14 bases spanning the gap. The CDR3 runs 13 residues.

This clonotype was counted a single time. V usage is TRBV5-1 and J usage is TRBJ2-2, with a tentative D call TRBD1 (6 bases). The CDR3 contains 14 residues. V was trimmed by 7 bases and J by 6 bases, leaving 16 bases between them. Germline V CDR1 and CDR2: SGHRS, YFSETQ. Here the CDR3 DNA reads TGCGCCAGCTACGCGACAGGTTTTGCCGGGGAGCTGTTTTTT. Its translation is CASYATGFAGELFF.

The rearrangement uses TRBV5-1 and TRBJ2-3, with D possibly TRBD2 on 5 matching bases. CDR3 length equals 13 residues. Per the germline V gene, CDR1 is SGHRS and CDR2 is YFSETQ. V was pared by 0 bases and J by 14 bases, with 16 bases between. CDR3 DNA: TGCGCCAGCAGCTTGGAGCCGTCGGGGTATTGGTATTTT. This translates into CASSLEPSGYWYF.

The rearrangement uses TRBV6-2 or TRBV6-3 and TRBJ2-1, with TRBD2 as a possible D gene (7 bases). V lost 6 bases to trimming and J lost 1 base, with 13 bases between them. This CDR3 has 15 amino acids. CDR1 and CDR2 (germline): MNHEY, SVGEGT. CDR3 protein: CASSMSGTSYNEQFF. The DNA for the CDR3 is TGTGCCAGCAGCATGAGCGGGACATCCTACAATGAGCAGTTCTTC.

This clonotype was found a few times. The V gene is TRBV27, the J gene TRBJ2-4, with a tentative D call TRBD1 (6 bases). Germline V lookup: CDR1 MNHEY, CDR2 SMNVEV (reference sequence). V was clipped by 3 bases and J by 7 bases, with 13 bases between them. This CDR3 spans 14 amino acids. The CDR3 spells CASSFTGRGNIQYF. For the CDR3, the DNA is TGTGCCAGCAGTTTTACAGGGCGAGGGAACATTCAGTACTTC.

The J gene is TRBJ2-5, the V gene TRBV7-9; 8 bases are a match to TRBD2. The CDR3 spans 15 residues. The trim removed 1 base at V and 5 bases at J, leaving 6 bases unmatched. The germline V gene has CDR1 SEHNR and CDR2 FQNEAQ (reference sequence). In nucleotides, the CDR3 is TGTGCCAGCAGCTTAGGACTAGCGTATACTGAGACCCAGTACTTC. It encodes CASSLGLAYTETQYF.

This clonotype has just one count. The chain has TRBV7-9 and TRBJ2-3; a weak D match, TRBD2 (6 bases). V lost 3 bases and J 1 base, leaving 14 bases between the germline ends. This CDR3 comprises 16 residues. Germline V CDR1 and CDR2: SEHNR, FQNEAQ (reference sequence). The CDR3 bases are TGTGCCAGCAGCTTTCCGACGGGAGCGGGCACAGATACGCAGTATTTT. Its protein product is CASSFPTGAGTDTQYF.

The gene calls are TRBV24-1 and TRBJ2-4, with 8 bases aligning to TRBD1. Per the germline V gene, CDR1 is KGHDR and CDR2 is SFDVKD. The CDR3 is 14 residues long. After removal of 7 bases from V and 6 bases from J, the junction contained 7 bases not matched to a gene. CDR3 sequence (DNA): TGTGCCACCAGCTCAGGACAGGGTGGAAACATTCAGTACTTC. Its protein is CATSSGQGGNIQYF.

The V call is TRBV20-1, the J call TRBJ2-6; tentatively, D is TRBD2 (5 bases). Trimming took off 6 bases at V and 3 bases at J, with 12 bases between the two ends. The germline V gene has CDR1 DFQATT and CDR2 SNEGSKA (reference sequence). CDR3 length: 14 residues. CDR3 DNA sequence: TGCAGTGCCCCGGGGATGCGTGGGGCCAACGTCCTGACTTTC. This encodes CSAPGMRGANVLTF.